This T cell receptor (beta chain) is drawn from a study of T-cell reconstitution after alpha-beta-depleted transplantation in children. It was with unique molecular identifiers that the TCRbeta library was prepared. TCRdb itself ran the PCR reads through MiXCR, one entry per CDR3 protein. The sample includes about a million distinct CDR3 sequences, roughly 29% of them seen just once. CDR3 size: 13 residues. V lost 5 bases, J lost 5 bases, and 12 bases lay in between. CDR1 and CDR2 from the germline V gene are MNHEY and SMNVEV (reference sequence). Points from the study as a whole: Elevated TCRbeta diversity at day 60 was traced, in some patients, to surviving recipient T cells and thymic progenitors. Reports say that about two months after transplant, the alpha-beta T cells came out of several hundred graft clones that had expanded. The authors attributed T-cell counts and diversity one year after transplant mostly to newly produced T cells.

This clonotype showed up just a few times. Its specificity is unknown. This TCR derives from a boy less than two years old who had a stem cell transplant for SCID, so the T cells may come from the graft donor. Source: PBMCs, mostly from graft donor cells, taken 360 days after TCRalphabeta/CD19-depleted stem cell transplant. The chain employs TRBV27 and TRBJ1-2; maybe TRBD1 (5 bases). The CDR3 sequence: CASSAGTAYGYTF. The CDR3 coding sequence is TGTGCCAGCAGTGCCGGGACGGCTTATGGCTACACCTTC.